These 23 T cell receptor beta chains were all obtained from the same sample, sequenced in a study of cytomegalovirus exposure and HLA in healthy donors. The PCR made use of 60 Vbeta and 13 Jbeta primers. Repertoires were generated with immunoSEQ multiplex PCR, while TCRdb's copy carries only in-frame clones and drops some. Here the sample spans nearly 65,000 clones, approximately 73% being singletons. The sample consisted of PBMCs. The receptors derive from a man aged 50 to 59 in good health and CMV-seronegative.

This clone showed up just a few times. The V call is TRBV7-9, the J call TRBJ1-2, with D perhaps matching TRBD1 (6 bases). Trimming cost V 6 bases and J 8 bases, with 22 bases left between them. Germline CDR1 reads SEHNR; CDR2 reads FQNEAQ (reference sequence). The CDR3 loop spans 15 amino acids. The DNA of the CDR3 is TGTGCCAGCAGGGCAGGGGAAGTGGGGTTTGTCGGCTACACCTTC. This translates into CASRAGEVGFVGYTF.

V usage is TRBV5-6 and J usage is TRBJ1-4, with 7 bases matching TRBD1. Germline V gene data show CDR1 as SGHDT and CDR2 as YYEEEE. V shed 4 bases, J shed 8 bases, and the junction held 17 bases outside the gene matches. This CDR3 comprises 17 residues. The CDR3 DNA follows: TGTGCCAGCAGCATGGACCCCGCAGGGGGAGTAAGGGAAAAACTGTTTTTT. Translation gives CASSMDPAGGVREKLFF.

This clone occurred a few times. This specimen includes other DNA sequences encoding the same CDR3. The CDR3 DNA sequence: TGTGCCAGCCGACAGGGCTACGAGCAGTACTTC. Translated, it gives CASRQGYEQYF. This chain uses TRBV19 with TRBJ2-7; 7 positions agree with TRBD1. Germline V CDR1 and CDR2: LNHDA, SQIVND (reference sequence). The CDR3 runs 11 residues. Trimming at V came to 9 bases and at J to 3 bases, leaving 2 bases not matched to a gene.

The genes are TRBV5-1 and TRBJ2-5; 9 nucleotides match TRBD2. The CDR3 extends over 14 amino acids. J lost 2 bases, V lost 8 bases, and 7 bases had no gene match. Germline CDR1 SGHRS, CDR2 YFSETQ. In nucleotides, the CDR3 is TGCGCCAGTCAACAGACTAGCGGACAAGAGACCCAGTACTTC. Translated, it gives CASQQTSGQETQYF. The full variable domain, rest sourced from reference TRBV5-1 and TRBJ2-5, is KAGVTQTPRYLIKTRGQQVTLSCSPISGHRSVSWYQQTPGQGLQFLFEYFSETQRNKGNFPGRFSGRQFSNSRSEMNVSTLELGDSALYLCASQQTSGQETQYFGPGTRLLVL.

The chain links TRBV18 to TRBJ1-2; D gene ambiguous. Germline V gene sequence: CDR1 KGHSH, CDR2 LQKENI. The CDR3 consists of 15 residues. The germline V and J ends were trimmed by 3 bases and 2 bases, with 13 bases remaining between them. The CDR3 DNA reads TGTGCCAGCTCACCGAGCGGCAGCCGAAACTATGGCTACACCTTC. Its translation is CASSPSGSRNYGYTF. Full variable domain (outside the CDR3, taken from reference TRBV18 and TRBJ1-2): NAGVMQNPRHLVRRRGQEARLRCSPMKGHSHVYWYRQLPEEGLKFMVYLQKENIIDESGMPKERFSAEFPKEGPSILRIQQVVRGDSAAYFCASSPSGSRNYGYTFGSGTRLTVV.

The chain links TRBV10-3 to TRBJ2-5, with D possibly TRBD2 on 5 matching bases. With 2 bases removed from V and 9 bases from J, the gap between germline ends came to 10 bases. The CDR3 consists of 12 residues. Germline V gene sequence: CDR1 ENHRY, CDR2 SYGVKD. For the CDR3, the DNA is TGTGCCATCAGTGAGCCGAGGGCGGCCCAGTACTTC. This codes for CAISEPRAAQYF.

V gene TRBV6-4 combines with J gene TRBJ2-2, with 9 bases fitting TRBD2. This CDR3 comprises 15 residues. The ends lost 5 bases at V and 4 bases at J; junction bases unmatched: 5. Germline CDR1 reads MRHNA; CDR2 reads SNTAGT. CDR3 DNA: TGTGCCAGCAGTCCCGGGACTAGCTTCACCGGGGAGCTGTTTTTT. Protein: CASSPGTSFTGELFF.

V gene TRBV6-1 combines with J gene TRBJ1-2; TRBD1 might be the D (6 bases). V was trimmed by 2 bases and J by 3 bases, leaving 10 bases between them. The CDR3 is 14 residues long. Germline loops: CDR1 MNHNS, CDR2 SASEGT. CDR3 DNA sequence: TGTGCCAGCAGTGAAACAGGGACGTACTATGGCTACACCTTC. Its protein is CASSETGTYYGYTF.

The rearrangement links TRBV10-3 to TRBJ1-2; TRBD1 matches 7 bases. The CDR3 consists of 13 residues. The germline V gene encodes CDR1 ENHRY and CDR2 SYGVKD. V shed 6 bases and J 6 bases; nucleotides not matched to a gene: 7. The CDR3 sequence is CAIRPRGPNGYTF. The CDR3 DNA sequence: TGTGCCATCAGGCCGAGGGGGCCGAATGGCTACACCTTC.

This chain connects TRBV11-3 to TRBJ2-2; 10 bases are a match to TRBD1. The CDR3 length is 17 residues. Looked up from germline, CDR1 is SGHNT and CDR2 is YENEEA. After removal of 5 bases from V and 0 bases from J, the junction contained 6 bases not matched to a gene. The CDR3 loop reads CASSQGQGRPNTGELFF. CDR3 sequence (DNA): TGTGCCAGCAGCCAGGGACAGGGGCGACCGAACACCGGGGAGCTGTTTTTT. Supplemented by reference TRBV11-3 and TRBJ2-2, the full variable domain reads EAGVVQSPRYKIIEKKQPVAFWCNPISGHNTLYWYLQNLGQGPELLIRYENEEAVDDSQLPKDRFSAERLKGVDSTLKIQPAELGDSAVYLCASSQGQGRPNTGELFFGEGSRLTVL.

J is TRBJ2-1 and V is TRBV7-3; D gene unclear. Germline CDR1 SGHTA, CDR2 FQGTGA. The CDR3 is 15 residues long. V dropped 1 base and J dropped 7 bases, with 14 bases sitting between them. The CDR3 here is CASSLRPTLQNEQFF. In nucleotides, the CDR3 is TGTGCCAGCAGCTTAAGGCCTACCTTACAGAATGAGCAGTTCTTC.

This clone showed up just once. The genes are TRBV5-8 and TRBJ2-1, with TRBD2 matching over 15 bases. From germline, CDR1 is SGHTS and CDR2 YDEGEE. Trimming at V came to 4 bases and at J to 2 bases, leaving 10 bases not matched to a gene. The CDR3 is made up of 19 amino acids. CDR3 nucleotides: TGTGCCAGCAGCCACGCGGGACTAGCGGGGGGCTTCGCCTACAATGAGCAGTTCTTC. Translating gives CASSHAGLAGGFAYNEQFF. The full variable domain, rest sourced from reference TRBV5-8 and TRBJ2-1, is EAGVTQSPTHLIKTRGQQATLRCSPISGHTSVYWYQQALGLGLQFLLWYDEGEERNRGNFPPRFSGRQFPNYSSELNVNALELEDSALYLCASSHAGLAGGFAYNEQFFGPGTRLTVL.

This sequence joins TRBV19 and TRBJ1-6, with TRBD1 matching 8 bases. Germline values: CDR1 LNHDA, CDR2 SQIVND (reference sequence). V lost 2 bases to trimming and J lost 5 bases; unmatched junction nucleotides: 2. The CDR3 loop spans 15 amino acids. The CDR3 reads CASSIQGANNSPLHF. CDR3 DNA sequence: TGTGCCAGTAGTATACAGGGGGCCAATAATTCACCCCTCCACTTT. The variable domain in full, completed from reference TRBV19 and TRBJ1-6, reads DGGITQSPKYLFRKEGQNVTLSCEQNLNHDAMYWYRQDPGQGLRLIYYSQIVNDFQKGDIAEGYSVSREKKESFPLTVTSAQKNPTAFYLCASSIQGANNSPLHFGNGTRLTVT.

Turning to this clone: The sample contains more than one DNA sequence encoding this CDR3. This chain links TRBV7-9 with TRBJ2-5; tentative D call: TRBD2 (6 bases). Germline V gives CDR1 SEHNR, CDR2 FQNEAQ (reference sequence). The V and J ends lost 3 bases and 4 bases respectively, with 9 bases between them. The CDR3 sequence is 13 residues long. The CDR3 region is CASSLGGLETQYF. The CDR3 DNA sequence: TGTGCCAGCAGCTTGGGGGGTTTAGAGACCCAGTACTTC.

V usage is TRBV27 and J usage is TRBJ2-3; 8 nucleotides match TRBD1. This CDR3 has 16 residues. The V segment lost 9 bases and the J segment 10 bases; nucleotides outside the gene matches: 21. Germline assignment: CDR1 MNHEY and CDR2 SMNVEV (reference sequence). CDR3 DNA sequence: TGTGCCAGGACGGCAGACGGACAGGGAGGCTCCTCGGCGCAGTATTTT. Translated, it gives CARTADGQGGSSAQYF.

This chain uses TRBV27 with TRBJ1-2; D perhaps matches TRBD1 (6 bases). CDR3 length equals 16 residues. CDR1 and CDR2 (germline): MNHEY, SMNVEV (reference sequence). With 5 bases removed from V and 0 bases from J, the gap between germline ends came to 16 bases. CDR3 loop: CASSPRGAGANYGYTF. CDR3 nucleotides: TGTGCCAGCAGTCCGCGAGGGGCAGGGGCTAACTATGGCTACACCTTC.

The chain recombines TRBV7-6 with TRBJ1-1, with 8 bases identical to TRBD1. Trimming at V came to 5 bases and at J to 4 bases, leaving 9 bases not matched to a gene. Germline V gene sequence: CDR1 SGHVS, CDR2 FNYEAQ. The length of the CDR3 is 15 residues. CDR3 residues: CASSILRGRATEAFF. The CDR3 bases are TGTGCCAGCAGCATACTCAGGGGGCGGGCCACTGAAGCTTTCTTT.

V usage is TRBV5-8 and J usage is TRBJ1-2; D may be TRBD1 (6 bases). This CDR3 has 13 amino acids. The V end was cut by 0 bases, the J end by 4 bases, with 7 bases between. Germline V gene data show CDR1 as SGHTS and CDR2 as YDEGEE. The CDR3 protein is CASSLDRVYGYTF. The CDR3 nucleotides read TGTGCCAGCAGCTTGGACAGGGTCTATGGCTACACCTTC.

There are a few counts of this clone. The chain links TRBV5-1 to TRBJ2-5; the D gene is possibly TRBD1 (5 bases). The closer fit of TRBJ2-7 to the DNA end suggests the J call may be wrong. Germline values: CDR1 SGHRS, CDR2 YFSETQ. There are 13 residues in the CDR3. As DNA, the CDR3 is TGCGCCAGCAGCCAGGACAACTCCTACGAGCAGTACTTC. Translation: CASSQDNSYEQYF.

Remarks on this clone: The same CDR3 also results from other DNA sequences found in this sample. The chain couples TRBV5-1 to TRBJ1-1, with 7 nucleotides matching TRBD1. The germline gives CDR1 SGHRS, CDR2 YFSETQ. The ends lost 2 bases at V and 1 base at J; junction bases unmatched: 2. The length of the CDR3 is 14 residues. The CDR3 region has the DNA TGCGCCAGCAGCTTAGCAGGGGGGAACACTGAAGCTTTCTTT. Encoded protein: CASSLAGGNTEAFF.

V gene TRBV5-4 combines with J gene TRBJ2-5; 12 bases line up with TRBD2. Germline-derived CDR1 and CDR2 are SGHNT and YYREEE (reference sequence). The CDR3 spans 19 residues. With 4 bases clipped from V and 3 bases from J, the junction kept 16 bases outside the gene matches. The CDR3 here is CASSAQPILAGGREETQYF. The DNA for the CDR3 is TGTGCCAGCAGCGCCCAGCCCATTCTAGCGGGGGGGCGTGAAGAGACCCAGTACTTC.

The chain employs TRBV5-4 and TRBJ1-3; D remains unclear. Germline values: CDR1 SGHNT, CDR2 YYREEE (reference sequence). Trimming left V 0 bases short and J 4 bases short, with 20 bases between. The CDR3 spans 18 residues. The CDR3 sequence is CASSLDPGRETGGNTIYF. In DNA, the CDR3 is TGTGCCAGCAGCTTGGATCCTGGTCGGGAAACGGGCGGAAACACCATATATTTT.

The gene calls are TRBV7-6 and TRBJ2-5; D possibly corresponds to TRBD1 (5 bases). The CDR3 consists of 14 residues. CDR1 and CDR2 (germline): SGHVS, FNYEAQ. V was cut by 7 bases and J by 4 bases, with 16 bases left in between. The CDR3 DNA reads as TGTGCCAGCATCTCAGGCAGGGCTGGAGAGACCCAGTACTTC. This gives the protein CASISGRAGETQYF. Together with reference TRBV7-6 and TRBJ2-5, the CDR3 gives the full variable domain: GAGVSQSPRYKVTKRGQDVALRCDPISGHVSLYWYRQALGQGPEFLTYFNYEAQQDKSGLPNDRFSAERPEGSISTLTIQRTEQRDSAMYRCASISGRAGETQYFGPGTRLLVL.